This entry describes one T cell receptor beta chain. The V and J ends lost 8 bases and 4 bases respectively, with 14 bases between them. Per germline, CDR1 MNHEY and CDR2 SVGAGI. This CDR3 contains 14 residues. The data stem from a study of blood T cell repertoires in COVID-19. Study background: Both acute and convalescent COVID-19 samples were obtained from the United States, Italy and Spain.

Assay: immunoSEQ multiplex PCR; the TCRdb copy retains only in-frame clones and omits some. Found here are roughly 60,000 clones, around 84% of them singletons; the top ten hold around 5.9%. The origin of this receptor is a human donor in a cohort sampled during active or convalescent COVID-19. V is TRBV6-5 and J is TRBJ1-4; D perhaps matches TRBD1 (6 bases). Sample: peripheral blood. For the CDR3, the DNA is TGTGCCAGCCGAGGGGGTTCTTATAATGAAAAACTGTTTTTT. Protein product: CASRGGSYNEKLFF.